This TCR beta chain comes out of a study of blood T cell repertoires in COVID-19. Study as a whole: T cells, B-cell-depleted T cells, or PBMCs supplied cDNA or gDNA.

Between the trimmed V and J ends, which lost 1 base and 1 base, there was a span of 13 bases. This CDR3 has 16 residues. Looked up from germline, CDR1 is SEHNR and CDR2 is FQNEAQ (reference sequence). Generated by immunoSEQ multiplex PCR, the TCRdb table keeps only in-frame clones and is missing some. The sample has about 100,000 clones; 84% are singletons. The V gene is TRBV7-9, the J gene TRBJ2-5, with D uncertain. The material sequenced was peripheral blood. The TCR comes from an older man with active or convalescent COVID-19. CDR3 DNA sequence: TGTGCCAGCAGCTTAGGGCGTTCAGGTACCCAAGAGACCCAGTACTTC. Translation: CASSLGRSGTQETQYF.